This T cell receptor beta chain was captured by sequencing in a study of T-cell reconstitution after alpha-beta-depleted transplantation in children. This clonotype has more than one count but fewer than ten. The antigen remains unidentified. A TCRbeta library incorporating unique molecular identifiers was prepared. TCRdb recomputed calls from the PCR reads with MiXCR, one row per CDR3 protein. The table records 200,000 to 250,000 distinct CDR3 sequences, approximately 8.4% of them present only once. Findings and limits, study-wide: In patients about two months after transplant, alpha-beta T cells reportedly arose from several hundred expanded graft clones. T-cell numbers and diversity one year post-transplant derived largely from freshly generated T cells.

The CDR3 length is 16 residues. Trimming cost V 8 bases and J 0 bases, with 14 bases left between them. Per germline, CDR1 ENHRY and CDR2 SYGVKD. The source is a male patient aged 2 to 9 who had a stem cell transplant for acute myeloid leukemia, so the T cells may come from the graft donor. The sequencing here drew on PBMCs, mostly from graft donor cells, taken 360 days after TCRalphabeta/CD19-depleted stem cell transplant. This sequence joins TRBV10-3 and TRBJ2-6; a possible D gene is TRBD1 (5 bases). CDR3 DNA: TGTGCCATCGGAACAGGACCTTCCTCTGGGGCCAACGTCCTGACTTTC. This gives the protein CAIGTGPSSGANVLTF.